Presented here are 25 T cell receptor beta chains from one specimen sequenced in a study of T cell responses to AZD1222 COVID-19 vaccine. This table comes from immunoSEQ multiplex PCR, and its TCRdb copy is limited to in-frame clones, with some not included. The sample consists of more than 85,000 clones, more than 70% of them appearing once. The sequencing here drew on peripheral blood, taken 28 days after the second AZD1222 dose. The source of these receptors is an adult who received the AZD1222 COVID-19 vaccine.

This clone appeared a single time. J is TRBJ2-1 and V is TRBV3-1 (or the pseudogene TRBV3-2); TRBD2 is a possible D gene (5 bases). Germline CDR1 is LGHDT and CDR2 is YNNKEL (reference sequence). The V gene lost 6 bases and the J gene lost 7 bases, with 16 bases spanning the gap. The CDR3 runs 14 residues. Here the CDR3 reads CASSRSGPVNEQFF. DNA for the CDR3: TGTGCCAGCAGTCGGAGCGGTCCGGTGAATGAGCAGTTCTTC.

This chain connects TRBV6-1 to TRBJ2-3; 14 positions agree with TRBD2. The length of the CDR3 is 16 residues. Per the germline V gene, CDR1 is MNHNS and CDR2 is SASEGT. J gave up 2 bases and V 3 bases, and 1 base lay outside the gene matches. CDR3: CASSETSGRATDTQYF. DNA for the CDR3: TGTGCCAGCAGTGAGACTAGCGGGAGGGCCACAGATACGCAGTATTTT.

The chain has TRBV30 and TRBJ1-5; no clear D. V gave up 0 bases and J gave up 6 bases, with 9 bases separating them. The CDR3 sequence is 13 residues long. CDR1 is GTSNPN and CDR2 is SVGIG in the germline V gene (reference sequence). DNA for the CDR3: TGTGCCTGGAGTGTCCTTCCGGGTCAGCCCCAGCATTTT. Translation gives CAWSVLPGQPQHF. The variable domain in full, completed from reference TRBV30 and TRBJ1-5, reads SQTIHQWPATLVQPVGSPLSLECTVEGTSNPNLYWYRQAAGRGLQLLFYSVGIGQISSEVPQNLSASRPQDRQFILSSKKLLLSDSGFYLCAWSVLPGQPQHFGDGTRLSIL.

The V and J genes are TRBV19 and TRBJ1-2, with D possibly matching TRBD1 (5 bases). Germline-derived CDR1 and CDR2 are LNHDA and SQIVND (reference sequence). Trimming took off 5 bases at V and 4 bases at J, with 11 bases between the two ends. The CDR3 consists of 13 residues. CDR3: CASSPAGPYGYTF. In nucleotides, the CDR3 is TGTGCCAGTAGTCCTGCGGGGCCCTATGGCTACACCTTC.

This sequence joins TRBV12-5 and TRBJ1-1; 7 nucleotides align to TRBD1. CDR1 LGHNT and CDR2 FRNRAP come from the germline V gene. There are 13 residues in the CDR3. The J segment lost 3 bases and the V segment lost 5 bases, leaving 3 bases of the junction unmatched. CDR3 in amino acids: CASGPGQYTEAFF. CDR3 sequence (DNA): TGTGCTAGTGGTCCGGGACAGTACACTGAAGCTTTCTTT.

The table lists this clone with a count of one. The V and J genes are TRBV5-4 and TRBJ2-1; 8 positions match TRBD2. The CDR3 is 12 amino acids. The trim removed 3 bases at V and 9 bases at J, leaving 2 bases unmatched. From germline, CDR1 is SGHNT and CDR2 YYREEE (reference sequence). CDR3 region: CASSSAGGEQFF. Here the CDR3 DNA reads TGTGCCAGCAGCTCCGCGGGGGGTGAGCAGTTCTTC.

The J gene is TRBJ2-1, the V gene TRBV4-1; 8 positions agree with TRBD2. The CDR3 covers 17 residues. V shed 3 bases, J shed 8 bases, and the junction held 15 bases outside the gene matches. CDR1 and CDR2 from the germline V gene are MGHRA and YSYEKL. As DNA, the CDR3 is TGCGCCAGCAGCCATCGGTTAGCGGGATTGTTTCAGGATGAGCAGTTCTTC. This translates into CASSHRLAGLFQDEQFF.

This clone was observed a few times. This chain uses TRBV5-1 with TRBJ1-2; D might be TRBD1 (5 bases). The length of the CDR3 is 14 residues. With 0 bases removed from V and 0 bases from J, the gap between germline ends came to 6 bases. Per the germline V gene, CDR1 is SGHRS and CDR2 is YFSETQ. The CDR3 DNA is TGCGCCAGCAGCTTGGGACAGTCTAACTATGGCTACACCTTC. Translation gives CASSLGQSNYGYTF.

The V call is TRBV9, the J call TRBJ1-1; no firm D call. The V end was cut by 4 bases, the J end by 11 bases, with 18 bases between. The CDR3 sequence is 13 residues long. Germline CDR1 reads SGDLS; CDR2 reads YYNGEE. CDR3 nucleotides: TGTGCCAGCAGCCCTAGTCATACAGAATTTGCTTTCTTT. Protein: CASSPSHTEFAFF.

This chain uses TRBV28 with TRBJ2-3; maybe TRBD2 (5 bases). There are 17 residues in the CDR3. CDR1 and CDR2 (germline): MDHEN, SYDVKM. V lost 2 bases to trimming and J lost 1 base, with 16 bases between them. CDR3 nucleotide sequence: TGTGCCAGCAGTTTACTAGGGTCTAATAGCGGCACAGATACGCAGTATTTT. It specifies CASSLLGSNSGTDTQYF.

The chain has TRBV20-1 and TRBJ2-1; D is ambiguous. This CDR3 comprises 13 residues. CDR1 and CDR2 from the germline V gene are DFQATT and SNEGSKA (reference sequence). The germline V and J ends were trimmed by 6 bases and 10 bases, with 19 bases remaining between them. The CDR3 nucleotides read TGCAGTGCCAGTAGGTCGGGTTACCACGAGCAGTTCTTC. Translation: CSASRSGYHEQFF.

This clone was seen a single time. The V call is TRBV6-5, the J call TRBJ2-7; 7 bases align to TRBD1. This CDR3 has 13 amino acids. Germline V gene sequence: CDR1 MNHEY, CDR2 SVGAGI. V gave up 9 bases and J gave up 6 bases; unmatched junction bases: 11. The CDR3 DNA follows: TGTGCCAGAGACGGACAGGTGCGCAGCGAGCAGTACTTC. This gives the protein CARDGQVRSEQYF.

This chain links TRBV27 with TRBJ2-3, with 9 positions matching TRBD2. This CDR3 spans 14 amino acids. V was pared by 7 bases and J by 4 bases, with 6 bases of the junction left unmatched. Germline loops: CDR1 MNHEY, CDR2 SMNVEV (reference sequence). Here the CDR3 DNA reads TGTGCCAGCACTGGGGCGGGAGGGGCAGATACGCAGTATTTT. Its protein product is CASTGAGGADTQYF.

The table lists this clone with a few counts. The chain combines TRBV19 with TRBJ2-7; possibly TRBD1 or TRBD2 for D (7 bases each). V lost 5 bases and J 3 bases, leaving 14 bases between the germline ends. The CDR3 consists of 14 residues. Germline lookup yields CDR1 LNHDA and CDR2 SQIVND (reference sequence). The CDR3 region is CASSLGGTVYEQYF. The CDR3, as DNA: TGTGCCAGTAGTTTGGGGGGGACAGTCTACGAGCAGTACTTC. Variable domain in full (rest from reference TRBV19 and TRBJ2-7): DGGITQSPKYLFRKEGQNVTLSCEQNLNHDAMYWYRQDPGQGLRLIYYSQIVNDFQKGDIAEGYSVSREKKESFPLTVTSAQKNPTAFYLCASSLGGTVYEQYFGPGTRLTVT.

This sequence joins TRBV14 and TRBJ1-1, with 10 nucleotides matching TRBD1. Germline CDR1 reads SGHDN; CDR2 reads FVKESK. CDR3 size: 15 residues. Losses at the gene ends were 4 bases for V and 1 base for J; bases not matched to a gene: 3. This chain's CDR3 is CASSLRTGGNTEAFF. The CDR3 DNA sequence: TGTGCCAGCAGCCTAAGGACAGGGGGGAACACTGAAGCTTTCTTT.

This chain joins TRBV18 and TRBJ1-1; D perhaps matches TRBD1 (5 bases). Germline V gene sequence: CDR1 KGHSH, CDR2 LQKENI. The CDR3 consists of 14 residues. Trimming cost V 6 bases and J 5 bases, with 16 bases left between them. The CDR3 coding sequence is TGTGCCAGCTCGGGGGAGGGCGCGGTAACTGAAGCTTTCTTT. Its protein product is CASSGEGAVTEAFF.

The V and J genes are TRBV15 and TRBJ2-1; no clear D. The germline V and J ends were trimmed by 3 bases and 3 bases, with 12 bases remaining between them. The CDR3 sequence is 15 residues long. The germline V gene has CDR1 LNHNV and CDR2 YYDKDF (reference sequence). This CDR3 reads CATSSEGLSYNEQFF. In nucleotides, the CDR3 is TGTGCCACCAGCAGCGAAGGGTTAAGCTACAATGAGCAGTTCTTC. Full variable domain (missing parts from reference TRBV15 and TRBJ2-1): DAMVIQNPRYQVTQFGKPVTLSCSQTLNHNVMYWYQQKSSQAPKLLFHYYDKDFNNEADTPDNFQSRRPNTSFCFLDIRSPGLGDTAMYLCATSSEGLSYNEQFFGPGTRLTVL.

The rearrangement links TRBV5-4 to TRBJ1-1; D may be TRBD1 (6 bases). Trimming shortened V by 1 base and J by 2 bases, and 21 bases separated the two germline ends. In germline, CDR1 is SGHNT, CDR2 YYREEE (reference sequence). The CDR3 loop spans 18 amino acids. The CDR3 protein is CASSLMFGGDMVNTEAFF. CDR3 coding DNA: TGTGCCAGCAGCTTGATGTTCGGGGGCGATATGGTTAACACTGAAGCTTTCTTT.

This chain links TRBV6-1 with TRBJ2-1, with D uncertain. There are 13 residues in the CDR3. From germline, CDR1 is MNHNS and CDR2 SASEGT. V was cut by 0 bases and J by 5 bases, with 5 bases left in between. The CDR3 loop reads CASSEASHNEQFF. In DNA, the CDR3 is TGTGCCAGCAGTGAAGCGTCCCACAATGAGCAGTTCTTC.

The chain joins TRBV19 to TRBJ1-2; 8 bases fit TRBD1. CDR1 LNHDA and CDR2 SQIVND come from the germline V gene (reference sequence). V lost 7 bases, J lost 2 bases, and 9 bases stayed unmatched. This CDR3 has 15 amino acids. The CDR3 loop is CASTPGAGGNYGYTF. Written as DNA, the CDR3 is TGTGCCAGTACCCCTGGGGCAGGGGGCAACTATGGCTACACCTTC.

The rearrangement uses TRBV28 and TRBJ1-5, with 7 positions matching TRBD1. This CDR3 region has 15 residues. In germline, CDR1 is MDHEN, CDR2 SYDVKM. J lost 6 bases, V lost 7 bases, and 12 bases had no gene match. The CDR3 spells CASIKPRTGIQPQHF. The CDR3 DNA reads as TGTGCCAGCATCAAACCCCGGACAGGAATTCAGCCCCAGCATTTT.

The chain uses TRBV20-1 and TRBJ1-1; possibly TRBD1 for D (5 bases). V shed 5 bases and J shed 5 bases, with 9 bases lying between them. Germline V gene lookup returns CDR1 DFQATT and CDR2 SNEGSKA (reference sequence). The CDR3 runs to 11 residues. CDR3 sequence (DNA): TGCAGTGCTGGGGGGGAAACTGAAGCTTTCTTT. Its translation is CSAGGETEAFF.

This chain connects TRBV7-9 to TRBJ2-2, with D possibly called TRBD1 or TRBD2 (5 bases each). CDR3 length equals 14 residues. V dropped 6 bases and J dropped 0 bases, with 8 bases sitting between them. Germline V lookup: CDR1 SEHNR, CDR2 FQNEAQ (reference sequence). The CDR3 spells CASSGTANTGELFF. In nucleotides, the CDR3 is TGTGCCAGCAGTGGGACCGCGAACACCGGGGAGCTGTTTTTT.

This chain connects TRBV5-1 to TRBJ2-2, with TRBD2 identical over 9 bases. After removal of 0 bases from V and 4 bases from J, the junction contained 4 bases not matched to a gene. This CDR3 contains 16 residues. The germline V gene encodes CDR1 SGHRS and CDR2 YFSETQ. CDR3 nucleotides: TGCGCCAGCAGCTTGGAACCTAGCGGGATCACCGGGGAGCTGTTTTTT. It codes for CASSLEPSGITGELFF. Using reference TRBV5-1 and TRBJ2-2 for the parts outside the CDR3, the full variable domain is KAGVTQTPRYLIKTRGQQVTLSCSPISGHRSVSWYQQTPGQGLQFLFEYFSETQRNKGNFPGRFSGRQFSNSRSEMNVSTLELGDSALYLCASSLEPSGITGELFFGEGSRLTVL.

This clone was found once. The chain has TRBV18 and TRBJ1-1, with D maybe TRBD1 (5 bases). The germline CDR1 and CDR2 sequences are KGHSH and LQKENI. Trimming cost V 1 base and J 0 bases, with 15 bases left between them. The CDR3 consists of 17 residues. The CDR3 DNA follows: TGTGCCAGCTCACCACGACAGCTTGGAGGCATGAACACTGAAGCTTTCTTT. This codes for CASSPRQLGGMNTEAFF.